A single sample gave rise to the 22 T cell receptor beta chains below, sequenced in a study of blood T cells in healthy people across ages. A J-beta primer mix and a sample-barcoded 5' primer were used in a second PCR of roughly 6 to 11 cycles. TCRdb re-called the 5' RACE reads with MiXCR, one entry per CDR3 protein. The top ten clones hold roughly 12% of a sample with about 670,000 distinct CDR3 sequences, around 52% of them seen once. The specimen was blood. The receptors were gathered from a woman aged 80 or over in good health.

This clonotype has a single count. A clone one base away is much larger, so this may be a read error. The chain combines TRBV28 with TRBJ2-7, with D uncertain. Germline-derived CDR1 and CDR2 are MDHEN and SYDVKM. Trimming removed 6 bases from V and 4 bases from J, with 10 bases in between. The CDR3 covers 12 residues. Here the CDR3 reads CASRLVKYEQYF. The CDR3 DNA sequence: TGTGCCAGCAGGTTGGTGAAATACGAGCAGTACTTC.

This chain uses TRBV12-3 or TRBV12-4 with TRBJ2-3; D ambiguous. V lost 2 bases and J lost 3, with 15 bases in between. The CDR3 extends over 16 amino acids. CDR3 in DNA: TGTGCCAGCAGTTTATTGGGCGTACACCTTACAGATACGCAGTATTTT. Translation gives CASSLLGVHLTDTQYF.

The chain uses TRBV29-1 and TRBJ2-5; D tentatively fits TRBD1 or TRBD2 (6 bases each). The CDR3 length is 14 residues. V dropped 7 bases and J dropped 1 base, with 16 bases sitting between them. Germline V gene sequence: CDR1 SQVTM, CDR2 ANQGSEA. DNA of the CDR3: TGCAGCGCTGCCCCCGGGGGCGGCCAAGAGACCCAGTACTTC. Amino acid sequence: CSAAPGGGQETQYF.

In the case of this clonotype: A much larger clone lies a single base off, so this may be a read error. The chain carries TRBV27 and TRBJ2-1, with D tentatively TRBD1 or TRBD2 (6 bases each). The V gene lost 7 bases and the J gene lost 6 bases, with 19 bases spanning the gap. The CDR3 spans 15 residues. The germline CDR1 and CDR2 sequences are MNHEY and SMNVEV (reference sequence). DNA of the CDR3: TGTGCCAGCACCACCGGAGGGGCGGACAGCAATGAGCAGTTCTTC. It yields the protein CASTTGGADSNEQFF.

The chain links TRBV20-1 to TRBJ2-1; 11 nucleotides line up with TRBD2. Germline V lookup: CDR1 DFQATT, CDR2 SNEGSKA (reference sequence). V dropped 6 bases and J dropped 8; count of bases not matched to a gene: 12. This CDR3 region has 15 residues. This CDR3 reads CSALPALAGGHEQFF. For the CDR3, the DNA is TGCAGTGCACTCCCGGCGCTAGCGGGAGGCCATGAGCAGTTCTTC.

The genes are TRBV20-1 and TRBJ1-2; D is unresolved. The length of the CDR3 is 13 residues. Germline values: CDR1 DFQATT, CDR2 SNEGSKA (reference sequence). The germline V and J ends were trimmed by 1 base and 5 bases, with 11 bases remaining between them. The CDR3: CSARGPVIYGYTF. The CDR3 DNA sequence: TGCAGTGCTAGAGGGCCAGTCATTTATGGCTACACCTTC.

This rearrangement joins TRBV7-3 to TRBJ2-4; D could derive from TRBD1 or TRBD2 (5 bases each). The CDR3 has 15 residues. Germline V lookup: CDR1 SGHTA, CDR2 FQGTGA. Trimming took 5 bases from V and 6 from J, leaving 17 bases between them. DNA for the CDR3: TGTGCCAGCAGCCCTCAGGGACCGGCCGGAAACATTCAGTACTTC. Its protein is CASSPQGPAGNIQYF.

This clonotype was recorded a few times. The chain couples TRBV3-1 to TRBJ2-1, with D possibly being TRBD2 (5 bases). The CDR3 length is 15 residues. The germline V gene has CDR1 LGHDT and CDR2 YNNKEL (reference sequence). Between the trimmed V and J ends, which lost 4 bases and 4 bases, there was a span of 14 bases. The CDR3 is CASSRTLETYNEQFF. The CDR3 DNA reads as TGTGCCAGCAGCCGGACTCTTGAAACTTACAATGAGCAGTTCTTC.

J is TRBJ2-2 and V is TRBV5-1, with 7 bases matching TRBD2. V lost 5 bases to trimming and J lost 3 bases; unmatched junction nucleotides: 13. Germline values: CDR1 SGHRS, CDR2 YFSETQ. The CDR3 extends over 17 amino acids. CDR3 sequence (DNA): TGCGCCAGCAGTACGATGCGGGGGAGCGGGGACACCGGGGAGCTGTTTTTT. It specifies CASSTMRGSGDTGELFF.

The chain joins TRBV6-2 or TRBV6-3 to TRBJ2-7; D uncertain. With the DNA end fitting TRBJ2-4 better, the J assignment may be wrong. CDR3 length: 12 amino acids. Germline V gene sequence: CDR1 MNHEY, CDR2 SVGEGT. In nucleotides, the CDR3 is TGTGCCAGCAGTTACGAGCGAAACATTCAGTACTTC. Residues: CASSYERNIQYF.

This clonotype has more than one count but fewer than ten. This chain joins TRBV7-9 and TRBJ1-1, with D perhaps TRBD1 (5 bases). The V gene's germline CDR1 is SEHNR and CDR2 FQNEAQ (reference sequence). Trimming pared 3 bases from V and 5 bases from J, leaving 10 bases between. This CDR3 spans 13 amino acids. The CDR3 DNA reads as TGTGCCAGCAGCTTCGAGGGACGGACTGAAGCTTTCTTT. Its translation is CASSFEGRTEAFF.

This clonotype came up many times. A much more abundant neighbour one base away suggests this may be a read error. DNA for the CDR3: TGTGCCAGCAGTTACGCGATGGGAGTGGGGGAGACCCAGTACTTC. It codes for CASSYAMGVGETQYF. The chain recombines TRBV6-5 with TRBJ2-5, with D tentatively TRBD2 (5 bases). The CDR3 runs to 15 residues. Germline CDR1 MNHEY, CDR2 SVGAGI. Trimming took 2 bases from V and 5 from J, leaving 15 bases between them.

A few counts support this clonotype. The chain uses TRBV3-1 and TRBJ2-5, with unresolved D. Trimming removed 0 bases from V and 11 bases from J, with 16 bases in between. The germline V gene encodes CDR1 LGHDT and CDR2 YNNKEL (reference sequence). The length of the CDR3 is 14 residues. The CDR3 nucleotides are TGTGCCAGCAGCCAAGATCCAGGAACTCGAGAGCAGTACTTC. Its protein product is CASSQDPGTREQYF.

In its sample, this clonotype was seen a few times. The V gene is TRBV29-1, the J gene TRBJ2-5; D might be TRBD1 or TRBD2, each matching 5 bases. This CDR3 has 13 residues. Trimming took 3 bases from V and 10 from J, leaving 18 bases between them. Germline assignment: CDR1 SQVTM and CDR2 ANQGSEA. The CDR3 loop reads CSVEGRGVSVQYF. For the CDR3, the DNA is TGCAGCGTTGAGGGTAGAGGGGTGTCTGTCCAGTACTTC. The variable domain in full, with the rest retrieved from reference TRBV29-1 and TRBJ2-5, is SAVISQKPSRDICQRGTSLTIQCQVDSQVTMMFWYRQQPGQSLTLIATANQGSEATYESGFVIDKFPISRPNLTFSTLTVSNMSPEDSSIYLCSVEGRGVSVQYFGPGTRLLVL.

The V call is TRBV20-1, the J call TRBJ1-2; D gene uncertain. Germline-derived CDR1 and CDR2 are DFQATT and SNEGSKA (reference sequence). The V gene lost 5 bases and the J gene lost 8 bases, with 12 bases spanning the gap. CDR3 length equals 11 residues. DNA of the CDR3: TGCAGTGCTTCCGTTGAGGGCGGCTACACCTTC. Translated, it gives CSASVEGGYTF.

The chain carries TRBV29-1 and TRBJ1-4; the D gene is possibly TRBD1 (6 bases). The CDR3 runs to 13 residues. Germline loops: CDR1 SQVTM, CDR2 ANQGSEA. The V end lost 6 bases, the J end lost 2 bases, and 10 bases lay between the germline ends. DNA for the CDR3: TGCAGCGTAGGAGGACAGACTAATGAAAAACTGTTTTTT. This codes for CSVGGQTNEKLFF.

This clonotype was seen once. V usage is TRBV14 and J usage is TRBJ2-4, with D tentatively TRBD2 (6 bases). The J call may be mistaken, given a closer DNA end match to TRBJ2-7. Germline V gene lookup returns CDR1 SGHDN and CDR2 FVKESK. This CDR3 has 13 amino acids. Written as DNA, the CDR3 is TGTGCCAGCAGCCAAGACTGGGGGGTCGAGCAGTACTTC. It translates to CASSQDWGVEQYF.

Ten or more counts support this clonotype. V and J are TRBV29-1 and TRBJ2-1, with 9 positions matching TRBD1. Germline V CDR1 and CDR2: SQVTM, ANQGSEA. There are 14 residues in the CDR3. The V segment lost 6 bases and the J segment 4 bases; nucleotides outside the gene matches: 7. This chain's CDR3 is CSVRDRGAYNEQFF. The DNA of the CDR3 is TGCAGCGTCCGAGACAGGGGGGCTTACAATGAGCAGTTCTTC.

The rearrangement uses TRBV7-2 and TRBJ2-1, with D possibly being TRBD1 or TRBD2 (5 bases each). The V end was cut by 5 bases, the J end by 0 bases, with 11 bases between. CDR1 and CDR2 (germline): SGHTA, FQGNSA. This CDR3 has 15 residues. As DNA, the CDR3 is TGTGCCAGCAGCCCGGGGACCAACTCCTACAATGAGCAGTTCTTC. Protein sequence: CASSPGTNSYNEQFF.

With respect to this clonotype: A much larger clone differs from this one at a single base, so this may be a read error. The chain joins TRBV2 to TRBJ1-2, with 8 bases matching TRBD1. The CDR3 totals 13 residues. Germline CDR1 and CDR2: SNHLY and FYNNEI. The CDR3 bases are TGTGTCAGCAGTGACCCCGACAGGGGTGGCTACACCTTC. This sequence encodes CVSSDPDRGGYTF.

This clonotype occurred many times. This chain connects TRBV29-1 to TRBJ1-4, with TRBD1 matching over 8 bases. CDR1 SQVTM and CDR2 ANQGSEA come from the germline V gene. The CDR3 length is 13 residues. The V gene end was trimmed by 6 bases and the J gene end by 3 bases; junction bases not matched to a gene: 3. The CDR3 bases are TGCAGCGTGGCGGGACAGGCTAATGAAAAACTGTTTTTT. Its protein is CSVAGQANEKLFF.

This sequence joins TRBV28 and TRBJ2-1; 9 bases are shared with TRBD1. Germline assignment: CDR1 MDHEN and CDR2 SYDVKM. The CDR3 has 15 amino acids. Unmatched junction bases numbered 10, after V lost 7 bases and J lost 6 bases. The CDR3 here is CASIPYRGLFNEQFF. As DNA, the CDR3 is TGTGCCAGCATTCCATACAGGGGGCTGTTCAATGAGCAGTTCTTC.